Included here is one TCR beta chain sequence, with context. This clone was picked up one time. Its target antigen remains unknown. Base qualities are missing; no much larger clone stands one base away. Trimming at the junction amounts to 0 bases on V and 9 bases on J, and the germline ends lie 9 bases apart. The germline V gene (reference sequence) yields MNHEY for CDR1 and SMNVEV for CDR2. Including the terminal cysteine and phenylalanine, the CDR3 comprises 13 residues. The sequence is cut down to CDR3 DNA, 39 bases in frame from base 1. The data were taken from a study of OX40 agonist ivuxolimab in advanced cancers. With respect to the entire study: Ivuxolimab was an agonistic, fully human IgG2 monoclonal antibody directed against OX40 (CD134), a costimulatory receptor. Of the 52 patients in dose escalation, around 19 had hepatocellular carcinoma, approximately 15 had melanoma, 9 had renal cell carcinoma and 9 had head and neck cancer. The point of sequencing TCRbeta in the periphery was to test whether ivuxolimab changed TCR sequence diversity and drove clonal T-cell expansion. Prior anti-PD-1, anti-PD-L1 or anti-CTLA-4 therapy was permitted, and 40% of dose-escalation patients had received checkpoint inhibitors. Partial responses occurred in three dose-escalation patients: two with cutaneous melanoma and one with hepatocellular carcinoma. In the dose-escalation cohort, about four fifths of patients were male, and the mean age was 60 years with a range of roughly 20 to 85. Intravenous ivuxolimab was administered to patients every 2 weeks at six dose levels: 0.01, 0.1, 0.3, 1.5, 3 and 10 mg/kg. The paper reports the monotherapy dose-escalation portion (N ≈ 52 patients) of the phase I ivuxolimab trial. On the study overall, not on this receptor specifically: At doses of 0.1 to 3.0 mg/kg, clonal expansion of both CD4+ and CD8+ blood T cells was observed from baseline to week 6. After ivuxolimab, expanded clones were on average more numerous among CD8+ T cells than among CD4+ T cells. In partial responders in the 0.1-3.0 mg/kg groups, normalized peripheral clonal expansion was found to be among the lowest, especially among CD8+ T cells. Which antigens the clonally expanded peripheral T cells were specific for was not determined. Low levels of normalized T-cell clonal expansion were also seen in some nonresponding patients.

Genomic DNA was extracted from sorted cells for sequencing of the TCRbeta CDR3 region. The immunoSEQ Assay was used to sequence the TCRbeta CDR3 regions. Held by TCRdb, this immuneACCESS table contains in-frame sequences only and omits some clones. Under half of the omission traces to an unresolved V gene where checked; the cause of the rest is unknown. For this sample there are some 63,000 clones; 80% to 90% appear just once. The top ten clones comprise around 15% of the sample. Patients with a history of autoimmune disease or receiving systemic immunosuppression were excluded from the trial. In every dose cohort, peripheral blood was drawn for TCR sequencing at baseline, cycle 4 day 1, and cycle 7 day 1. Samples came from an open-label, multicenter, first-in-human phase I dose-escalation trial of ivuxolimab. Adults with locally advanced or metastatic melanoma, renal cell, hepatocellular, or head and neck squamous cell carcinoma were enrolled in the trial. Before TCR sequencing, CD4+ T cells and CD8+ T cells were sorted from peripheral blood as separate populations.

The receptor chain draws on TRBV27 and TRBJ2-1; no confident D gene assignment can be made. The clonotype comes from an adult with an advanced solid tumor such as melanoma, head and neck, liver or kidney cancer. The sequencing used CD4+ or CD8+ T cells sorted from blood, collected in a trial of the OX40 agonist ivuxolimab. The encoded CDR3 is CASSLSPRSEQFF. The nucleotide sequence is TGTGCCAGCAGTTTATCACCGAGGAGTGAGCAGTTCTTC.